This T cell receptor (beta chain) was recorded in a study of cytomegalovirus exposure and HLA in healthy donors. About the research overall: Earlier results showed some 120 million unique TCR beta sequences derived from some 180 million T cells.

Study-wide findings and caveats: Accurate prediction of most subjects' HLA-A and HLA-B alleles from TCR beta sequences was reported. Immune exposure data for these donors was limited to CMV serostatus. Earlier findings revealed that most TCR beta V segments proved productive either about 90% or about 30% of the time.

Comments on this clone: Its specificity is unknown.

This PCR relied on a set of 60 Vbeta primers and 13 Jbeta primers. TCRdb's copy holds only in-frame clones and misses some; the assay was immunoSEQ multiplex PCR. Listed are 50,000 or so clones; roughly a quarter falls within the top ten. The CDR3 consists of 14 residues. From germline, CDR1 is SGHVS and CDR2 FQNEAQ. V was shortened by 5 bases and J by 4 bases, with 14 bases between the two germline ends. The TCR comes from a man between 35 and 55 years old in good health and CMV-seropositive. The rearrangement joins TRBV7-8 to TRBJ1-2; D may be TRBD1 (6 bases). Sequenced: PBMCs. The CDR3 nucleotides read TGTGCCAGCAGCCCCATCCGGACAGTCTATGGCTACACCTTC. The encoded protein is CASSPIRTVYGYTF. The whole variable domain, filled in from reference TRBV7-8 and TRBJ1-2, reads GAGVSQSPRYKVAKRGQDVALRCDPISGHVSLFWYQQALGQGPEFLTYFQNEAQLDKSGLPSDRFFAERPEGSVSTLKIQRTQQEDSAVYLCASSPIRTVYGYTFGSGTRLTVV.